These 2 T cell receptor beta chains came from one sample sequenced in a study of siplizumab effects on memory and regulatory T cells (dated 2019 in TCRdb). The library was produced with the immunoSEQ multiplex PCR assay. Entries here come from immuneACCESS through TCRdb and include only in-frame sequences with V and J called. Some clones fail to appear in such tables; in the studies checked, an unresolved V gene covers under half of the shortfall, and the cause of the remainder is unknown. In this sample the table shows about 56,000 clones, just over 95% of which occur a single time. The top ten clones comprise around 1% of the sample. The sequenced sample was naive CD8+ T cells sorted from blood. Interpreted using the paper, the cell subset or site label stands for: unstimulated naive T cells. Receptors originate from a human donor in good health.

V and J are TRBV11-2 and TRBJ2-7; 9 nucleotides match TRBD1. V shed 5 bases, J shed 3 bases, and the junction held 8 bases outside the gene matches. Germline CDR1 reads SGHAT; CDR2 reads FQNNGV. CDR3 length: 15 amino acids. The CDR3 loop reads CASSMTGGWIYEQYF. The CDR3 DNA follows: TGTGCCAGCAGCATGACAGGGGGTTGGATCTACGAGCAGTACTTC.

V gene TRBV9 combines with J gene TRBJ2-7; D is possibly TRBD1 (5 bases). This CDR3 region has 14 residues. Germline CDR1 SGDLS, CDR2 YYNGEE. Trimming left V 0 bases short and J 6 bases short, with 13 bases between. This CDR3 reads CASSVGSGFIEQYF. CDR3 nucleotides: TGTGCCAGCAGCGTAGGGTCAGGGTTTATCGAGCAGTACTTC.